This TCR beta chain was recovered during a study of cytomegalovirus exposure and HLA in healthy donors. Germline V gene data show CDR1 as MNHEY and CDR2 as SMNVEV (reference sequence). The CDR3 runs to 18 residues. V lost 5 bases to trimming and J lost 0 bases; unmatched junction nucleotides: 10. The PCR made use of 60 Vbeta and 13 Jbeta primers. Profiled with immunoSEQ multiplex PCR; TCRdb holds only in-frame clones, not every one. The top ten hold 1.6% of the sample, which has around 110,000 clones, about four fifths seen once. This TCR derives from a woman aged 18-35 years in good health and CMV-seronegative. Sequencing used PBMCs. The chain joins TRBV27 to TRBJ2-6; 7 bases align to TRBD2. CDR3 loop: CASSAGEGSLSGANVLTF. The CDR3 DNA reads as TGTGCCAGCAGTGCGGGAGAGGGGTCCCTCTCTGGGGCCAACGTCCTGACTTTC.